This T cell receptor (beta chain) derives from a study of human T cells and chemical hapten exposure. Time point denoted: patch test 1, 2 weeks after DPC sensitization. Described treatment: therapeutic diphenylcyclopropenone sensitization with weekly scalp DPC. General observations from the study: With DPC sensitization, TCRs exceeding 1 in 1000 frequency showed no change. The count of PT1 expanded TCRs correlated positively with patch test score.

This CDR3 spans 14 amino acids. Trimming pared 2 bases from V and 2 bases from J, leaving 13 bases between. Germline CDR1 reads GTSNPN; CDR2 reads SVGIG (reference sequence). MiXCR was run by TCRdb on the RACE reads, yielding one entry per CDR3 protein. The table has roughly 72,000 distinct CDR3 sequences, 10% seen once; the top ten hold around 1.5%. This clonotype has just a few counts. Its specificity is unknown. The chain combines TRBV30 with TRBJ2-7, with D possibly being TRBD2 (7 bases). Source: whole blood, taken in connection with sensitization to the hapten diphenylcyclopropenone (DPC). The TCR sequence derives from a woman aged 50 to 60 with alopecia areata. Some clones in this sample may be carry-over from other donors' samples. This chain's CDR3 is CAWSLGGQPYEQYF. In DNA form, the CDR3 reads TGTGCCTGGAGTCTCGGGGGGCAACCCTACGAGCAGTACTTC. The whole variable domain, filled in from reference TRBV30 and TRBJ2-7, reads SQTIHQWPATLVQPVGSPLSLECTVEGTSNPNLYWYRQAAGRGLQLLFYSVGIGQISSEVPQNLSASRPQDRQFILSSKKLLLSDSGFYLCAWSLGGQPYEQYFGPGTRLTVT.